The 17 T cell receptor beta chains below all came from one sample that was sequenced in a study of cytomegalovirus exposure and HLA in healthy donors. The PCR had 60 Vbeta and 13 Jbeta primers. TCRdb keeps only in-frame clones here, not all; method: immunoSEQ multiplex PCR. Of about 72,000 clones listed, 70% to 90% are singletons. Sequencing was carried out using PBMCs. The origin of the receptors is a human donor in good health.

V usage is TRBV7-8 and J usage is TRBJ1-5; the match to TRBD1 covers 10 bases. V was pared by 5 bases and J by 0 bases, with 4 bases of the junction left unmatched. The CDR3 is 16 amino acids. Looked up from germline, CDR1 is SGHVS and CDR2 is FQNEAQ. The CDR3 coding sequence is TGTGCCAGCAGCCTCCGGGACAGGGGTAGCAATCAGCCCCAGCATTTT. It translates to CASSLRDRGSNQPQHF. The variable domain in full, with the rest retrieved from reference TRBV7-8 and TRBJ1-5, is GAGVSQSPRYKVAKRGQDVALRCDPISGHVSLFWYQQALGQGPEFLTYFQNEAQLDKSGLPSDRFFAERPEGSVSTLKIQRTQQEDSAVYLCASSLRDRGSNQPQHFGDGTRLSIL.

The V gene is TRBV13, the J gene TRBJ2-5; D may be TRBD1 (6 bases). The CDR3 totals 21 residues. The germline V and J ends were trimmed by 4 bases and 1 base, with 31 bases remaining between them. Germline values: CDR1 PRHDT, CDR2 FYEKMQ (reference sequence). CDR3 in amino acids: CASSWRQAGQLERPLQETQYF. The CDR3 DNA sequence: TGTGCCAGCAGCTGGCGACAGGCAGGACAACTCGAGAGACCACTCCAAGAGACCCAGTACTTC.

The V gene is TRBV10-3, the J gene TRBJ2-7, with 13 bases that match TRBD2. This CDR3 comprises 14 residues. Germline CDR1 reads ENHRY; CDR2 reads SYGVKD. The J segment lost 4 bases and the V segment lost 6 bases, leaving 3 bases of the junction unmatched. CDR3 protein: CAIRLAGGPYEQYF. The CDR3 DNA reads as TGTGCCATCAGACTAGCGGGGGGGCCGTACGAGCAGTACTTC.

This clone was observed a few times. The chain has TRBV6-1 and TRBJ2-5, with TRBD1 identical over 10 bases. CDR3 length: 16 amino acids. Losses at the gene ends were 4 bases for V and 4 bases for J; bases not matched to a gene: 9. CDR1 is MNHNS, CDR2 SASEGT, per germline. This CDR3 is CASSVTGTGVGETQYF. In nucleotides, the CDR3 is TGTGCCAGCAGTGTCACCGGGACAGGGGTGGGAGAGACCCAGTACTTC.

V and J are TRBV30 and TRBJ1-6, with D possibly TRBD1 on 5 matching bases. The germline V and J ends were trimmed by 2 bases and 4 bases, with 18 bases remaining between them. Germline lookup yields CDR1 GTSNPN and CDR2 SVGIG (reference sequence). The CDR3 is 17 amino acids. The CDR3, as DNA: TGTGCCTGGAGTAAAAGGGGTAACTTAGGGTATAATTCACCCCTCCACTTT. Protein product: CAWSKRGNLGYNSPLHF.

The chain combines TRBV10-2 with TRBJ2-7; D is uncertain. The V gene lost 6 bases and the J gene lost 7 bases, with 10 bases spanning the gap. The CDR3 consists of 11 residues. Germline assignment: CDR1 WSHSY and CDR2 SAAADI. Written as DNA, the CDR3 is TGCGCCAGCAGGAGTGGTAGTGAGCAGTACTTC. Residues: CASRSGSEQYF.

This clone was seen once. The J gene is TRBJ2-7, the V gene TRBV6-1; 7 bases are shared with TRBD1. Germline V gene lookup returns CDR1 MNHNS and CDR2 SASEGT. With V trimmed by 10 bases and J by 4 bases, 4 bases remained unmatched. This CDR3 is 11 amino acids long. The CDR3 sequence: CATTGFYEQYF. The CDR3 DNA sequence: TGTGCCACGACAGGGTTTTACGAGCAGTACTTC.

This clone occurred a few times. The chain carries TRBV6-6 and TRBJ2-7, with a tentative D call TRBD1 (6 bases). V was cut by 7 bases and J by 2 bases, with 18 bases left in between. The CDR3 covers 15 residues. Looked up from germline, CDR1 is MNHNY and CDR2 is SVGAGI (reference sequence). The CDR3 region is CASNGQGTGTYEQYF. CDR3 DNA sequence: TGTGCCAGCAATGGGCAGGGGACGGGGACCTACGAGCAGTACTTC.

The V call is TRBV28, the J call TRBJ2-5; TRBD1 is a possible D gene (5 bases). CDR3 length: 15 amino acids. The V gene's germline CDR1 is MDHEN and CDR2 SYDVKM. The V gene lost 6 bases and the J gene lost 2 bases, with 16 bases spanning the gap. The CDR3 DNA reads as TGTGCCAGCAGGTACCAAGGACAACAACAAGAGACCCAGTACTTC. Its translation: CASRYQGQQQETQYF.

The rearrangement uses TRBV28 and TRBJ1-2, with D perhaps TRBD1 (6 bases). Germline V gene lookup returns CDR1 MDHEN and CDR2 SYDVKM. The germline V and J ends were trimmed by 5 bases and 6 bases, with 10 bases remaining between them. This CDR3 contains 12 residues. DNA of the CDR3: TGTGCCAGCAGTCTACAGGGAGATGGCTACACCTTC. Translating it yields CASSLQGDGYTF.

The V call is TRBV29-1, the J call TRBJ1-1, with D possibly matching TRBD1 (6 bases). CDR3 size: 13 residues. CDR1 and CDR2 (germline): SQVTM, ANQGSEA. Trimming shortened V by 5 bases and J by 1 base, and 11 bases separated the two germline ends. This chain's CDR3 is CSVQQTGNTEAFF. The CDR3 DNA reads TGCAGCGTTCAACAGACAGGGAACACTGAAGCTTTCTTT.

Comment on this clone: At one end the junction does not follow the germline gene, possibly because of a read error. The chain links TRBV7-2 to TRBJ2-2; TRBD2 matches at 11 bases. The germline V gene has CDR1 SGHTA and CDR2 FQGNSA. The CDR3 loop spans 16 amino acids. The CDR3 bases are TGTGCCAGCAGATTAGCGGGGGGGCTCGACACCGGGGAGCTGTTTTTT. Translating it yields CASRLAGGLDTGELFF.

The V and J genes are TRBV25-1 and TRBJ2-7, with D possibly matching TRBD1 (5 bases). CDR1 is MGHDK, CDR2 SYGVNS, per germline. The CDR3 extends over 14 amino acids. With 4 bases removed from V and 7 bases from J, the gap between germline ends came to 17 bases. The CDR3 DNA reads TGTGCCAGCAGTGCCATAGACAGCGATGTGGAGCAGTACTTC. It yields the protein CASSAIDSDVEQYF.

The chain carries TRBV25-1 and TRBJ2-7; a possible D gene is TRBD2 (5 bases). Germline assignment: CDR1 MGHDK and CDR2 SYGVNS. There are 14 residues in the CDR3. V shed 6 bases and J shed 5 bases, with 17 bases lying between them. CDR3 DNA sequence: TGTGCCAGCAGCCCCGGACGCGGGTATGACGAGCAGTACTTC. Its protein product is CASSPGRGYDEQYF.

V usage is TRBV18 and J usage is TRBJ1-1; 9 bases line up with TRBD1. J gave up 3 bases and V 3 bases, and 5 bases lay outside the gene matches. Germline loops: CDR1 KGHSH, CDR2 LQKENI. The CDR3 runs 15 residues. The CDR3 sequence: CASSPVRDRDTEAFF. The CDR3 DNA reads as TGTGCCAGCTCACCCGTCCGGGACAGGGACACTGAAGCTTTCTTT.

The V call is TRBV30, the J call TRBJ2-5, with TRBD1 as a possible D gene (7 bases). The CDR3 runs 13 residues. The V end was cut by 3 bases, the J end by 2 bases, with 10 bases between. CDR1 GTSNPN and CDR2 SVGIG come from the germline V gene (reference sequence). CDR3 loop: CAWRPGGQETQYF. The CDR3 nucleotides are TGTGCCTGGAGGCCAGGGGGGCAAGAGACCCAGTACTTC.

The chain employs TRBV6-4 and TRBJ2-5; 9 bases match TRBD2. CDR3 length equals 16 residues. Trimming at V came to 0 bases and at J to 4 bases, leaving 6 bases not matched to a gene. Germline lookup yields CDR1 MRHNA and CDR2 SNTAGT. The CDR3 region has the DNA TGTGCCAGCAGTGACTCGGCGGGGGGGCTGGGAGAGACCCAGTACTTC. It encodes CASSDSAGGLGETQYF.